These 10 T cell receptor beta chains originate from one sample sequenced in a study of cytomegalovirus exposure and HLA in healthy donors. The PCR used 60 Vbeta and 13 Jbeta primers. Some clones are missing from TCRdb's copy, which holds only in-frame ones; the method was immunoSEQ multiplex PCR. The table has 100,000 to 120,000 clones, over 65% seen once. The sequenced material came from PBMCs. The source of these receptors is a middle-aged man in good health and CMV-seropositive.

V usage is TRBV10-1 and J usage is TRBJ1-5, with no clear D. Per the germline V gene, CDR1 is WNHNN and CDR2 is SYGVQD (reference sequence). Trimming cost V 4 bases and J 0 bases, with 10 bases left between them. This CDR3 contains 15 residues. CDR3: CASSGADDSNQPQHF. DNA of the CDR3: TGCGCCAGCAGTGGGGCCGACGATAGCAATCAGCCCCAGCATTTT.

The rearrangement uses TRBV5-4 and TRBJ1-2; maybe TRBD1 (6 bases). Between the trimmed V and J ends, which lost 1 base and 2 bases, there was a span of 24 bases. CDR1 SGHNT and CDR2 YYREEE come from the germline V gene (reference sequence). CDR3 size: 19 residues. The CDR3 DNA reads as TGTGCCAGCAGCTTGTTTCCCGGGGGGGCTACAGGGACCAACTATGGCTACACCTTC. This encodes CASSLFPGGATGTNYGYTF. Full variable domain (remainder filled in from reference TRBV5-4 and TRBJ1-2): ETGVTQSPTHLIKTRGQQVTLRCSSQSGHNTVSWYQQALGQGPQFIFQYYREEENGRGNFPPRFSGLQFPNYSSELNVNALELDDSALYLCASSLFPGGATGTNYGYTFGSGTRLTVV.

DNA of the CDR3: TGTGCCAGCAGCTTAGAAGGCCGGGGGGCAGGTGCCGCAGATACGCAGTATTTT. Translation: CASSLEGRGAGAADTQYF. The genes are TRBV7-8 and TRBJ2-3, with D possibly TRBD2 on 7 matching bases. Trimming cost V 1 base and J 4 bases, with 21 bases left between them. CDR1 is SGHVS and CDR2 is FQNEAQ in the germline V gene. This CDR3 region has 18 residues.

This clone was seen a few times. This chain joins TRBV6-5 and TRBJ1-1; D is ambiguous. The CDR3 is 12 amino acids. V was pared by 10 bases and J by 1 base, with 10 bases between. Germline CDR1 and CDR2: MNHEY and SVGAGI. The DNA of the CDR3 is TGTGCCACTTCACTGAGGAACACTGAAGCTTTCTTT. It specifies CATSLRNTEAFF.

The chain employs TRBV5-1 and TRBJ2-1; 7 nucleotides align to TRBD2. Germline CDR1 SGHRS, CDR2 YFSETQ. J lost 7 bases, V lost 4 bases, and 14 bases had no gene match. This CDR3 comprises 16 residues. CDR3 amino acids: CASSPGEGRARNEQFF. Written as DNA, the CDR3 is TGCGCCAGCAGCCCTGGGGAGGGGAGGGCCAGAAATGAGCAGTTCTTC.

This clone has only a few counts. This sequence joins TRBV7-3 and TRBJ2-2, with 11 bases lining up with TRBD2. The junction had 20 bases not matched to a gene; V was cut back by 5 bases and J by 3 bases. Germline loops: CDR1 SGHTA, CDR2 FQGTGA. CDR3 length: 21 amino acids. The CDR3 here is CASSRPREGLAVTWDTGELFF. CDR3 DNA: TGTGCCAGCAGCCGCCCCAGGGAGGGACTAGCGGTAACCTGGGACACCGGGGAGCTGTTTTTT.

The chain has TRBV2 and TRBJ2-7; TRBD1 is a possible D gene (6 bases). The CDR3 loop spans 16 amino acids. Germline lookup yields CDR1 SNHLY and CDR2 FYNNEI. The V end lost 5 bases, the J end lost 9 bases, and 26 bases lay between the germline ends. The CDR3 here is CASSLSGGHSYTGQYF. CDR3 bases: TGTGCCAGCAGTCTCTCTGGGGGACACTCTTATACGGGGCAGTACTTC.

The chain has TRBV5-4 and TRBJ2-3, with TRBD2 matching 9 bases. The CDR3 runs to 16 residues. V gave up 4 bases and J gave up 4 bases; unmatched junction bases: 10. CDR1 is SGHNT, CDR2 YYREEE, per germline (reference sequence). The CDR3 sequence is CASSPGVAGVSDTQYF. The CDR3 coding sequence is TGTGCCAGCAGCCCCGGGGTAGCGGGGGTCTCAGATACGCAGTATTTT.

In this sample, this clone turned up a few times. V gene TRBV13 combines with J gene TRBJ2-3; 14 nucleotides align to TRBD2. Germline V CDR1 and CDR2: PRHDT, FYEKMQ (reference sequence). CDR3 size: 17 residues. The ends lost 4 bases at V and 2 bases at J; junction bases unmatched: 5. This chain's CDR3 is CASSSLTSGRATDTQYF. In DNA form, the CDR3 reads TGTGCCAGCAGCTCCTTGACTAGCGGGAGGGCCACAGATACGCAGTATTTT.

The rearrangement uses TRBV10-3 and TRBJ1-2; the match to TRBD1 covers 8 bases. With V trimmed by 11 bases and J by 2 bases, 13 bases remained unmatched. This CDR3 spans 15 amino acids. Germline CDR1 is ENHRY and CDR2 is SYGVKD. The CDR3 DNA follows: TGTGCCCACAGCCTTGGACAGGGAAAAAACTATGGCTACACCTTC. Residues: CAHSLGQGKNYGYTF.